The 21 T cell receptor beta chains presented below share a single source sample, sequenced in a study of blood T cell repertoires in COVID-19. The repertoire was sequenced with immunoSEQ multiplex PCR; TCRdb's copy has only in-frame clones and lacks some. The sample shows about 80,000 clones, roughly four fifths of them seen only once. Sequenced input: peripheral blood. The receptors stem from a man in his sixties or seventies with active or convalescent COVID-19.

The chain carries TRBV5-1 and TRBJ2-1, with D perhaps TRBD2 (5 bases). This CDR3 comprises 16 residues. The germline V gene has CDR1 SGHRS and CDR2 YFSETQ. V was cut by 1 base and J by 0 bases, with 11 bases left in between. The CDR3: CASSLLGLASYNEQFF. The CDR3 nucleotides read TGCGCCAGCAGCTTGCTTGGGCTAGCCTCCTACAATGAGCAGTTCTTC.

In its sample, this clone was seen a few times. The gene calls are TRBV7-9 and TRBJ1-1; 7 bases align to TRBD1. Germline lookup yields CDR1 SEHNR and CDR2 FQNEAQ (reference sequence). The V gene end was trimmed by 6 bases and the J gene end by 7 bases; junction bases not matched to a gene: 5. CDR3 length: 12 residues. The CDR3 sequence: CASRYYRGEAFF. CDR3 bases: TGTGCCAGCAGGTACTACAGGGGTGAAGCTTTCTTT. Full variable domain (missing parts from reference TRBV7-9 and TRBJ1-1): DTGVSQNPRHKITKRGQNVTFRCDPISEHNRLYWYRQTLGQGPEFLTYFQNEAQLEKSRLLSDRFSAERPKGSFSTLEIQRTEQGDSAMYLCASRYYRGEAFFGQGTRLTVV.

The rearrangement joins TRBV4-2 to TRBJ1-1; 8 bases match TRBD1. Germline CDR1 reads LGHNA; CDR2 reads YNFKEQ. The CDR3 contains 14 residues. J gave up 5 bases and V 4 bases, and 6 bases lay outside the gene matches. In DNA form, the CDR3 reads TGTGCCAGCAGCCTAGAGGACAGGGAGACTGAAGCTTTCTTT. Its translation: CASSLEDRETEAFF.

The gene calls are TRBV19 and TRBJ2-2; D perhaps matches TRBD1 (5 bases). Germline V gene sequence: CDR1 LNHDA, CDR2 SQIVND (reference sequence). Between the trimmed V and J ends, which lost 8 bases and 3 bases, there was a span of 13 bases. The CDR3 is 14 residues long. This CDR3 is CASFGLQDTGELFF. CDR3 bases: TGTGCCAGTTTCGGCTTACAGGACACCGGGGAGCTGTTTTTT.

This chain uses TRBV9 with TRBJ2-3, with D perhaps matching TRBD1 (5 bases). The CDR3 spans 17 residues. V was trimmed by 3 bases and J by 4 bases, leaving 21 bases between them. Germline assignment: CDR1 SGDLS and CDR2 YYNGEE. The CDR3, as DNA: TGTGCCAGCAGCGACACTTCCAGGGTGGTTGGGGCAGATACGCAGTATTTT. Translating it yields CASSDTSRVVGADTQYF. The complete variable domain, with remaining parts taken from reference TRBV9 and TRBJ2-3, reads DSGVTQTPKHLITATGQRVTLRCSPRSGDLSVYWYQQSLDQGLQFLIQYYNGEERAKGNILERFSAQQFPDLHSELNLSSLELGDSALYFCASSDTSRVVGADTQYFGPGTRLTVL.

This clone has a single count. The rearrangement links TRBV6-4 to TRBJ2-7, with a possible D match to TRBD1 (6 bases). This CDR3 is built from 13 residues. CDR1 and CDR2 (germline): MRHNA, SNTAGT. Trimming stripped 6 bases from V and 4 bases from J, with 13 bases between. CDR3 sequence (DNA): TGTGCCAGCAGGAATAGTGACAGGTACGAGCAGTACTTC. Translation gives CASRNSDRYEQYF.

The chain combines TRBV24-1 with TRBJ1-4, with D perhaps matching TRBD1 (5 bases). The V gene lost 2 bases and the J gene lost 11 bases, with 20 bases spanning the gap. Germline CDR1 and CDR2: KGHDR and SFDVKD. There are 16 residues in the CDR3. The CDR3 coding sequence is TGTGCCACCAGTGATTCCAGCCTAGAGGGCGGGGGGAAACTGTTTTTT. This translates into CATSDSSLEGGGKLFF.

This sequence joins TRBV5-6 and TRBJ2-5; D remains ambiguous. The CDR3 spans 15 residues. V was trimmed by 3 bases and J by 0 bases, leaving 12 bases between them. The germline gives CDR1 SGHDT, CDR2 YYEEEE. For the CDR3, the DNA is TGTGCCAGCAGCTCTCTCAGGATGTACCAAGAGACCCAGTACTTC. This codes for CASSSLRMYQETQYF.

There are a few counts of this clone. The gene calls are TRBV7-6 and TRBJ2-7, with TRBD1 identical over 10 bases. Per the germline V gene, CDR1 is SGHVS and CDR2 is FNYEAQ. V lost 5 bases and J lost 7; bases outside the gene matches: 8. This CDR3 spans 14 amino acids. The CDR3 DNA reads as TGTGCCAGCAGCGATAGACAGGGGGCTGAAGAGCAGTACTTC. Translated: CASSDRQGAEEQYF. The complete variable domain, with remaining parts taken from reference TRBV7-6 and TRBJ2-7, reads GAGVSQSPRYKVTKRGQDVALRCDPISGHVSLYWYRQALGQGPEFLTYFNYEAQQDKSGLPNDRFSAERPEGSISTLTIQRTEQRDSAMYRCASSDRQGAEEQYFGPGTRLTVT.

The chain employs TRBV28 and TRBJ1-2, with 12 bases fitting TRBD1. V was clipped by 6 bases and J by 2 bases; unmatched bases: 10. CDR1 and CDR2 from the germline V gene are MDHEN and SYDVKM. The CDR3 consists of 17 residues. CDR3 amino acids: CASSSAPGTGGNYGYTF. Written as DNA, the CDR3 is TGTGCCAGCAGCTCCGCTCCAGGGACAGGGGGCAACTATGGCTACACCTTC.

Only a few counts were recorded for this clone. In DNA, the CDR3 is TGTGCCAGCAGTTCCACCAGTGACTCGAACACTGAAGCTTTCTTT. Translating gives CASSSTSDSNTEAFF. This chain links TRBV28 with TRBJ1-1; D not resolved. Trimming pared 4 bases from V and 1 base from J, leaving 13 bases between. The CDR3 has 15 amino acids. Germline V CDR1 and CDR2: MDHEN, SYDVKM.

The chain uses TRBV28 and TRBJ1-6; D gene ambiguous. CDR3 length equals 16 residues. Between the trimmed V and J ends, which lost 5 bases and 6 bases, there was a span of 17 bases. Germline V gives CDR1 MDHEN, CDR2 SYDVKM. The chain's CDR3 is CASSGTLGAPNSPLHF. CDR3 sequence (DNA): TGTGCCAGCAGTGGAACTCTCGGAGCTCCTAATTCACCCCTCCACTTT.

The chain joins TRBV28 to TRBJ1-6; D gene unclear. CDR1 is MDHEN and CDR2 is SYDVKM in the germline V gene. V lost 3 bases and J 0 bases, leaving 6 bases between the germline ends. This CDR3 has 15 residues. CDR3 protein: CASSLRSSYNSPLHF. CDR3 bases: TGTGCCAGCAGTTTGAGGAGCTCCTATAATTCACCCCTCCACTTT. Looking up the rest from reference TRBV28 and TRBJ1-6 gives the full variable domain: DVKVTQSSRYLVKRTGEKVFLECVQDMDHENMFWYRQDPGLGLRLIYFSYDVKMKEKGDIPEGYSVSREKKERFSLILESASTNQTSMYLCASSLRSSYNSPLHFGNGTRLTVT.

As DNA, the CDR3 is TGTGCCAGCAGTTACAGGGGGGGCCTCTCCGGGGAGCTGTTTTTT. Translation: CASSYRGGLSGELFF. The chain links TRBV6-5 to TRBJ2-2, with a weak D call TRBD2 (7 bases). This CDR3 is built from 15 residues. The germline V gene encodes CDR1 MNHEY and CDR2 SVGAGI. Trimming pared 2 bases from V and 6 bases from J, leaving 13 bases between.

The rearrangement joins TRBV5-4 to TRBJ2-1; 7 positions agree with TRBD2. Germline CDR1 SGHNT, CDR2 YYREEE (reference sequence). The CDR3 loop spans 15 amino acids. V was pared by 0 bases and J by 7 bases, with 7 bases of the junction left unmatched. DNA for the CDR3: TGTGCCAGCAGCTTGGGGGGGGGAGGCGGAAATGAGCAGTTCTTC. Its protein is CASSLGGGGGNEQFF.

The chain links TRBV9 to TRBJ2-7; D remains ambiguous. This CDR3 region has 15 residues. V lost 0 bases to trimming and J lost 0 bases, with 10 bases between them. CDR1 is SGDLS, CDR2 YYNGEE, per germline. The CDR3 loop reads CASSVGGESSYEQYF. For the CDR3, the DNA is TGTGCCAGCAGCGTAGGAGGAGAGAGCTCCTACGAGCAGTACTTC.

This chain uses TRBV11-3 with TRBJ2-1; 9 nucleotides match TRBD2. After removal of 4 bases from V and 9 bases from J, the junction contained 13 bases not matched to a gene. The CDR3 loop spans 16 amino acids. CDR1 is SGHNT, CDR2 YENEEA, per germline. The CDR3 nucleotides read TGTGCCAGCAGCTCCCCCTTAGCGGGGGACCGCGGTGAGCAGTTCTTC. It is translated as CASSSPLAGDRGEQFF.

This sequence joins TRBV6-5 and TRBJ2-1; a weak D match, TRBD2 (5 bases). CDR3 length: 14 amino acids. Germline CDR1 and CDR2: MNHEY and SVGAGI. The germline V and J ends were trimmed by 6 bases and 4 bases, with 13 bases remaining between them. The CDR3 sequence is CASRSMRDYNEQFF. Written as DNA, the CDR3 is TGTGCCAGCAGATCTATGAGGGATTACAATGAGCAGTTCTTC.

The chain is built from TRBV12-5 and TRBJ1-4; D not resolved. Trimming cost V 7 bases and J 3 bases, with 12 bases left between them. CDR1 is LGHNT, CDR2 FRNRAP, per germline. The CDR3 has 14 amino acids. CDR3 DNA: TGTGCTAGTGCCCTAAACAGCCCTAATGAAAAACTGTTTTTT. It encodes CASALNSPNEKLFF.

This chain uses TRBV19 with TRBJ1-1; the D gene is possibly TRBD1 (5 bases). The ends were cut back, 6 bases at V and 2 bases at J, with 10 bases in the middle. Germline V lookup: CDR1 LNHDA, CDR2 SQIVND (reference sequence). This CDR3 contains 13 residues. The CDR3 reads CASRKTVNTEAFF. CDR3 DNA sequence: TGTGCCAGTAGGAAGACAGTAAACACTGAAGCTTTCTTT.

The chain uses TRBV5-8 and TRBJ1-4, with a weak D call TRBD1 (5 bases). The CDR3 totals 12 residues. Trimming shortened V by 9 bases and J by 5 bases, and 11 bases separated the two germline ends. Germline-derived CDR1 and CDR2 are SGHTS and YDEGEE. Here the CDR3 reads CATRKGNEKLFF. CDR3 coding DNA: TGTGCCACTAGGAAGGGGAATGAAAAACTGTTTTTT.